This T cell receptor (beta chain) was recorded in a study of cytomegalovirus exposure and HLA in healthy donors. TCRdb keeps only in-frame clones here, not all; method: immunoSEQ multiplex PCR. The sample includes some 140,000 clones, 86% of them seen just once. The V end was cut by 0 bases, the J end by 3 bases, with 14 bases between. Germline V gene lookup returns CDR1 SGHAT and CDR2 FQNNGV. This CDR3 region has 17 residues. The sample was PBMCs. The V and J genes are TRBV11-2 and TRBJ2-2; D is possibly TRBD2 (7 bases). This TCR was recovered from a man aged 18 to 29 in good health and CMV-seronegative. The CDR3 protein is CASSLEGAGAYTGELFF. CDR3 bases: TGTGCCAGCAGCTTAGAGGGGGCGGGGGCCTACACCGGGGAGCTGTTTTTT.